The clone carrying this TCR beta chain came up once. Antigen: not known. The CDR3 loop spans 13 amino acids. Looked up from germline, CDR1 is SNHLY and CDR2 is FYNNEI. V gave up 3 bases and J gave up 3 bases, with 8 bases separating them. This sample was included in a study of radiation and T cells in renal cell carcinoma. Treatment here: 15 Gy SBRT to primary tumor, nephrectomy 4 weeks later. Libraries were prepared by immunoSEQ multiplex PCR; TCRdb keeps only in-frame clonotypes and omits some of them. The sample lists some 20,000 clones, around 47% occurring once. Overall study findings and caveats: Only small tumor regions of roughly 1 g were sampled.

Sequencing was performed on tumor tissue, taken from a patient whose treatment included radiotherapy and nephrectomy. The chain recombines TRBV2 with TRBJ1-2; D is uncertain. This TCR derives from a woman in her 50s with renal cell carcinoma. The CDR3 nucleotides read TGTGCCAGCAGTGACGACGGGTACTATGGCTACACCTTC. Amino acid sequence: CASSDDGYYGYTF.